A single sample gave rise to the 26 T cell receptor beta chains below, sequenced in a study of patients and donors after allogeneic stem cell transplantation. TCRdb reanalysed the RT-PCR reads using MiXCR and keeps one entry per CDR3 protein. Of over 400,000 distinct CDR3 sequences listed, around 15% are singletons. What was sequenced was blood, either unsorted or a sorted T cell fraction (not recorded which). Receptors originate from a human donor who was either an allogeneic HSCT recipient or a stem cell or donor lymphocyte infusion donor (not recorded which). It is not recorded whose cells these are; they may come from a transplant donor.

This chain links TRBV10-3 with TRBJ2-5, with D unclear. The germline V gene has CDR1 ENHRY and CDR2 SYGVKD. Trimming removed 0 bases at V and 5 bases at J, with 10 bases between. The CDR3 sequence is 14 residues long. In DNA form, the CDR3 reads TGTGCCATCAGTGAGTCGCTAGTTCGGGAGACCCAGTACTTC. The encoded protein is CAISESLVRETQYF.

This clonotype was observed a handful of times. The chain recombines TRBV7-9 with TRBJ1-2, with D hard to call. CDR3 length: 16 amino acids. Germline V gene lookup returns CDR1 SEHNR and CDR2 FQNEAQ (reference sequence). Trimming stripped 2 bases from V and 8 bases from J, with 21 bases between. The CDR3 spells CASSLPGEAERGGYTF. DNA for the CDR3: TGTGCCAGCAGCTTACCCGGGGAGGCAGAGCGTGGGGGCTACACCTTC.

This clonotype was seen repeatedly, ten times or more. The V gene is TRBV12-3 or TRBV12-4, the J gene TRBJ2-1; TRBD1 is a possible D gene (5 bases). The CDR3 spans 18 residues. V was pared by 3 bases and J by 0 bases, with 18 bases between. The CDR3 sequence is CASSFGASPTSSYNEQFF. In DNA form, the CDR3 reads TGTGCCAGCAGTTTTGGGGCCTCACCAACGAGCTCCTACAATGAGCAGTTCTTC.

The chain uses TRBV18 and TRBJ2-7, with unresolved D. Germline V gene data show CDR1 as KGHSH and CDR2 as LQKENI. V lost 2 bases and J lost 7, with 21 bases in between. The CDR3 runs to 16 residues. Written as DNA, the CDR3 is TGTGCCAGCTCACCAGGAGCTGGGTGGGGAACGTGGGAGCAGTACTTC. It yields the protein CASSPGAGWGTWEQYF.

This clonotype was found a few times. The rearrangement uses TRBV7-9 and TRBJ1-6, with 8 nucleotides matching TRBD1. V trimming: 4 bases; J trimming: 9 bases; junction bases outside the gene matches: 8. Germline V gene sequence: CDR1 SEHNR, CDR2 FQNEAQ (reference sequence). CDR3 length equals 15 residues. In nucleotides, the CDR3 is TGTGCCAGCAGCTACGGACAGGGCTCGGGTTCACCCCTCCACTTT. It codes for CASSYGQGSGSPLHF.

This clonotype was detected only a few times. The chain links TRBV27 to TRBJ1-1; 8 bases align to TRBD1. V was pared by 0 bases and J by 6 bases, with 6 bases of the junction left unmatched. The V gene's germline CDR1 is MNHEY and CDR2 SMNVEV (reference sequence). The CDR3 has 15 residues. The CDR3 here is CASSLSGRGHSEAFF. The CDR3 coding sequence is TGTGCCAGCAGTTTATCAGGCAGGGGGCACTCTGAAGCTTTCTTT.

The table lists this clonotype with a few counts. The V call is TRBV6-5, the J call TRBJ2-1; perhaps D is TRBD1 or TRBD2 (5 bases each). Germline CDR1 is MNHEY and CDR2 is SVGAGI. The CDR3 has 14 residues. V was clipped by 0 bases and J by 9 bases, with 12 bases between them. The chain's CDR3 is CASSYSRGTGEQFF. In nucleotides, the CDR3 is TGTGCCAGCAGTTACTCGAGAGGGACCGGTGAGCAGTTCTTC.

CDR3 protein: CSVFRALWNEQFF. CDR3 sequence (DNA): TGCAGCGTTTTCCGGGCCCTTTGGAATGAGCAGTTCTTC. This chain links TRBV29-1 with TRBJ2-1; D unresolved. The CDR3 has 13 residues. Germline CDR1 reads SQVTM; CDR2 reads ANQGSEA. Trimming removed 5 bases from V and 7 bases from J, with 15 bases in between.

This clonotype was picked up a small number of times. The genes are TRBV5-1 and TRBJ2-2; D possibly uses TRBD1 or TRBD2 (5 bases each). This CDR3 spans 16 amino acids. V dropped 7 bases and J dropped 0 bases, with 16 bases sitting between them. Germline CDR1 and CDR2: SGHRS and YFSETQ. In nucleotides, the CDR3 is TGCGCCAGCCCAACGGCTCGGGGCGCGAACACCGGGGAGCTGTTTTTT. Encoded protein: CASPTARGANTGELFF.

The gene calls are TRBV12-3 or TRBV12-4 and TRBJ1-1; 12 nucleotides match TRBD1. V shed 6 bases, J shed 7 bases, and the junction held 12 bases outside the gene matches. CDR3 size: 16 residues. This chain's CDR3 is CASREIGTGGRHEAFF. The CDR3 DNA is TGTGCCAGCAGGGAAATCGGGACAGGGGGCCGACATGAAGCTTTCTTT.

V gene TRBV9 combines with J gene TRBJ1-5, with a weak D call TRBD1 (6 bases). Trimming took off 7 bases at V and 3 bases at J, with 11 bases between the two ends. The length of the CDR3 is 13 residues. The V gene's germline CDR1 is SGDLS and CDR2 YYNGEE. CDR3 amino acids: CASCGGLNQPQHF. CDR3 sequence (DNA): TGTGCCAGCTGTGGGGGCCTCAATCAGCCCCAGCATTTT. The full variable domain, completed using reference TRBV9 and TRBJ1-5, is DSGVTQTPKHLITATGQRVTLRCSPRSGDLSVYWYQQSLDQGLQFLIQYYNGEERAKGNILERFSAQQFPDLHSELNLSSLELGDSALYFCASCGGLNQPQHFGDGTRLSIL.

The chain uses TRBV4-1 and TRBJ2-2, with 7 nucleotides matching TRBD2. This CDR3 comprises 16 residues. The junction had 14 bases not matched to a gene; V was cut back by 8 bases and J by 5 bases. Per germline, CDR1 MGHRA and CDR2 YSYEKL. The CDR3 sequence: CASRRPAGIGTGELFF. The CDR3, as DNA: TGCGCCAGCCGTCGTCCAGCGGGAATTGGGACCGGGGAGCTGTTTTTT.

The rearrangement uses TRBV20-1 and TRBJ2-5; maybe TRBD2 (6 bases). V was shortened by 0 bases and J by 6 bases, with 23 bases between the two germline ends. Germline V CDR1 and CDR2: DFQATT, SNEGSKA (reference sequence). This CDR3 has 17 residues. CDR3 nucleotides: TGCAGTGCTAGAGACCGCGGAGAGGAGGGCAAATGGAAGACCCAGTACTTC. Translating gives CSARDRGEEGKWKTQYF.

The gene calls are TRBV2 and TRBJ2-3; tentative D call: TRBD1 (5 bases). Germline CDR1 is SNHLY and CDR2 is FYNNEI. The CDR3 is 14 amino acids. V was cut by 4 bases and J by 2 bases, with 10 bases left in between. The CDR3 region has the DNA TGTGCCAGCAGTGGACAGATATTCACAGATACGCAGTATTTT. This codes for CASSGQIFTDTQYF.

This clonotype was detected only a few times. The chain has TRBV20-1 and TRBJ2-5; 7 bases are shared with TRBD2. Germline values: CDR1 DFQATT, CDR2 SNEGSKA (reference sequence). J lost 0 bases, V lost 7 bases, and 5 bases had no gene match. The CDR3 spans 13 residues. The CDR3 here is CSGAGPYQETQYF. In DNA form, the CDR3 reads TGCAGTGGAGCGGGACCGTACCAAGAGACCCAGTACTTC.

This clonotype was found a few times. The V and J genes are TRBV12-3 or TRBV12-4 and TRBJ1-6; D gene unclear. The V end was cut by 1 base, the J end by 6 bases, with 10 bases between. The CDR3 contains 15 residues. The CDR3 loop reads CASSLVAGLNSPLHF. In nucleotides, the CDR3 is TGTGCCAGCAGTTTAGTGGCAGGTCTTAATTCACCCCTCCACTTT.

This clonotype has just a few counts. CDR3 in DNA: TGTGCCACCAGCAGAGCCCCGGGACAGGGGGCGGGTAGGACTGAAGCTTTCTTT. This translates into CATSRAPGQGAGRTEAFF. This chain connects TRBV15 to TRBJ1-1; TRBD1 aligns across 12 bases. CDR1 LNHNV and CDR2 YYDKDF come from the germline V gene (reference sequence). V dropped 1 base and J dropped 5; count of bases not matched to a gene: 11. The CDR3 totals 18 residues.

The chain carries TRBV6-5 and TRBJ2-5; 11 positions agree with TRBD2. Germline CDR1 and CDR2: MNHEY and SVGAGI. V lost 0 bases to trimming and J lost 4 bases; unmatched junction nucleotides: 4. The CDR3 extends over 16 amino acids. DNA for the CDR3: TGTGCCAGCAGTTACTCGGGTAGCGGGGGGGGAGAGACCCAGTACTTC. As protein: CASSYSGSGGGETQYF.

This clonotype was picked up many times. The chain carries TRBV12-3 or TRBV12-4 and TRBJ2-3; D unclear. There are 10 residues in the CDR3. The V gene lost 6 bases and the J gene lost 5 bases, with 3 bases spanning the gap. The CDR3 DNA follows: TGTGCCAGCAGAATAGATACGCAGTATTTT. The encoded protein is CASRIDTQYF.

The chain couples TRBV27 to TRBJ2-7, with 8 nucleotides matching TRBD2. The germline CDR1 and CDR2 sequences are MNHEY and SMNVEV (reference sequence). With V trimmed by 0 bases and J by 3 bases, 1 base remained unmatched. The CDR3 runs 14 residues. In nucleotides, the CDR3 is TGTGCCAGCAGTTTATCAGCGGGGGACTACGAGCAGTACTTC. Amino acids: CASSLSAGDYEQYF.

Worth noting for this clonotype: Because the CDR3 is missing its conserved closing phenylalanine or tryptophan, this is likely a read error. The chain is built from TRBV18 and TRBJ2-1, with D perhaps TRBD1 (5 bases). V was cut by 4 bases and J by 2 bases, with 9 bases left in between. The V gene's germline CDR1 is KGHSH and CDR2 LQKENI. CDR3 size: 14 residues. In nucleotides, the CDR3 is TGTGCCAGCTCACAGGGGAAGCCCTACAATGAGCAGTTCCTC. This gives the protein CASSQGKPYNEQFL.

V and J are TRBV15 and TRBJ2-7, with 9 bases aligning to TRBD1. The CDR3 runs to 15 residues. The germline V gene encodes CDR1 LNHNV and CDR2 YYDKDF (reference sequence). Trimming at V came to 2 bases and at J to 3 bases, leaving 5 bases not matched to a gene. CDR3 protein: CATSRLQTGGYEQYF. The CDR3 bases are TGTGCCACCAGCAGACTACAGACAGGGGGCTACGAGCAGTACTTC.

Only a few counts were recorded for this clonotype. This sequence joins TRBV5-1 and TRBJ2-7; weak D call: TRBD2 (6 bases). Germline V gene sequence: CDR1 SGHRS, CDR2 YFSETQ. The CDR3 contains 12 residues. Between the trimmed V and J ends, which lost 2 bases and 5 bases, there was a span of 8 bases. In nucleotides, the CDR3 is TGCGCCAGCAGCTTACGGGAGCACGAGCAGTACTTC. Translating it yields CASSLREHEQYF.

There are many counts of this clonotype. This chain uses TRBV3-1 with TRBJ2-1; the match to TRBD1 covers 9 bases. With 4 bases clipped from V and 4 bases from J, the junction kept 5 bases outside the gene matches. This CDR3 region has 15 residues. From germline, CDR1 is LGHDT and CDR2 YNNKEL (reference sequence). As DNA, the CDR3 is TGTGCCAGCAGCCTACCGGGACAGGGTTACAATGAGCAGTTCTTC. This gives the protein CASSLPGQGYNEQFF.

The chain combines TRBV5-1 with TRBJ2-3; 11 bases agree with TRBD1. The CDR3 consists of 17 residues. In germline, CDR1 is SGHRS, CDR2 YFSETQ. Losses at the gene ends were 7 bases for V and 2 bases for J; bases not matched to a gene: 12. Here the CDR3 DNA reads TGCGCCAGCCGGACAGGGGGCCTTGCACTACCCACAGATACGCAGTATTTT. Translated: CASRTGGLALPTDTQYF.

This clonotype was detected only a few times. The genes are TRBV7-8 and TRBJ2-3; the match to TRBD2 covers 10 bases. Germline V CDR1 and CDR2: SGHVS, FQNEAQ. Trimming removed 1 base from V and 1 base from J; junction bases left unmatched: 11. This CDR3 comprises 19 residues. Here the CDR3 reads CASSLGVLAGVLGTDTQYF. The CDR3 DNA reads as TGTGCCAGCAGCTTAGGAGTCCTAGCGGGAGTCTTAGGCACAGATACGCAGTATTTT.